Ten or more counts support the clone carrying this T cell receptor (beta chain). Its antigen remains unidentified. This CDR3 is 14 amino acids long. V dropped 10 bases and J dropped 1 base, with 16 bases sitting between them. The V gene's germline CDR1 is ENHRY and CDR2 SYGVKD. This entry is derived from a study of T-cell memory formation after mild COVID-19. Study context: TCR clustering was largely donor specific. Regarding the study as a whole: CD4/CD8 balance characterized clones contracting day 15 to 85, and CD4+ skew characterized later expanders.

TCR alpha and TCR beta cDNA libraries carrying sample barcodes and UMIs came from 5'RACE with constant-segment primers. MiXCR, run by TCRdb on the 5' RACE reads, gives a single entry per CDR3 protein. Among about 420,000 distinct CDR3 sequences listed, around a quarter were seen once. Sequencing was carried out using PBMCs or a T cell subset sorted from them (not recorded which). The rearrangement links TRBV10-3 to TRBJ1-1; D is perhaps TRBD1 (6 bases). The TCR comes from an adult woman who had mild COVID-19 (a few samples of this study predate the infection). Cell type and time point are not known. CDR3 amino acids: CATSQPRGNTEAFF. CDR3 DNA: TGTGCCACCTCCCAGCCCAGGGGGAACACTGAAGCTTTCTTT.